These 11 T cell receptor beta chains originate from one sample sequenced in a study of T cells after yellow fever vaccination. TCRdb re-derived calls from the 5' RACE reads in MiXCR, one entry per CDR3 protein. The sample shows over 150,000 distinct CDR3 sequences, 5.5% to 7.5% of them seen only once. The material sequenced was CD4+ T cells sorted from PBMCs, taken on the day of the first yellow fever vaccination. The receptor source for this set is a man in his late teens or twenties who received the YFV17D yellow fever vaccine.

This clonotype has ten or more counts. The chain joins TRBV10-3 to TRBJ2-7; 8 bases align to TRBD1. The J segment lost 7 bases and the V segment lost 8 bases, leaving 7 bases of the junction unmatched. The CDR3 has 12 residues. The V gene's germline CDR1 is ENHRY and CDR2 SYGVKD. The CDR3 protein is CAIGQGAGEQYF. In nucleotides, the CDR3 is TGTGCCATCGGTCAGGGGGCTGGAGAGCAGTACTTC.

Regarding this clonotype: This may be a read error: a much more frequent sequence differs by one nucleotide. The chain joins TRBV6-1 to TRBJ2-2; 10 bases match TRBD2. CDR1 and CDR2 (germline): MNHNS, SASEGT. This CDR3 region has 14 residues. The junction had 6 bases not matched to a gene; V was cut back by 6 bases and J by 8 bases. CDR3 in DNA: TGTGCCAGCAGAGACCCGGGACTAGCGGGGGAGCTGTTTTTT. It specifies CASRDPGLAGELFF.

Many counts were recorded for this clonotype. This chain uses TRBV6-5 with TRBJ2-1; 10 nucleotides align to TRBD2. The germline V gene encodes CDR1 MNHEY and CDR2 SVGAGI. The CDR3 sequence is 14 residues long. V lost 4 bases, J lost 10 bases, and 7 bases stayed unmatched. CDR3 sequence (DNA): TGTGCCAGCAGTTCGGCTAGCGGGGGAAGAGAGCAGTTCTTC. This gives the protein CASSSASGGREQFF.

The CDR3 DNA is TGCAGCGTTGAAGGGAGTTACACAGATACGCAGTATTTT. The encoded protein is CSVEGSYTDTQYF. V gene TRBV29-1 combines with J gene TRBJ2-3, with D unresolved. The germline CDR1 and CDR2 sequences are SQVTM and ANQGSEA. Trimming shortened V by 1 base and J by 2 bases, and 7 bases separated the two germline ends. The CDR3 is 13 residues long.

About this clonotype: This may be a read error, as it is one base from a much larger clone. The chain has TRBV6-5 and TRBJ2-5, with TRBD1 matching over 7 bases. Germline CDR1 and CDR2: MNHEY and SVGAGI. The trim removed 2 bases at V and 2 bases at J, leaving 11 bases unmatched. The CDR3 covers 17 residues. The CDR3, as DNA: TGTGCCAGCAGTTACGATTTCCGGGACAGTGGACAAGAGACCCAGTACTTC. This codes for CASSYDFRDSGQETQYF.

This clonotype was recorded many times. CDR3 region: CASSHSGGNQPQHF. For the CDR3, the DNA is TGTGCCAGTAGTCATTCGGGGGGCAATCAGCCCCAGCATTTT. The chain uses TRBV19 and TRBJ1-5; D might be TRBD1 (5 bases). The CDR3 covers 14 residues. Germline CDR1 is LNHDA and CDR2 is SQIVND (reference sequence). V was pared by 5 bases and J by 2 bases, with 10 bases between.

In this sample, this clonotype turned up many times. The J gene is TRBJ1-1, the V gene TRBV6-2 or TRBV6-3; possible D gene TRBD1, 6 bases. The germline V gene has CDR1 MNHEY and CDR2 SVGEGT. Trimming shortened V by 6 bases and J by 0 bases, and 11 bases separated the two germline ends. The length of the CDR3 is 14 residues. Here the CDR3 DNA reads TGTGCCAGCAGGAGGGACACCCTGAACACTGAAGCTTTCTTT. As protein: CASRRDTLNTEAFF.

This clonotype was seen a handful of times. The chain joins TRBV7-2 to TRBJ2-5; TRBD2 might be the D (6 bases). From germline, CDR1 is SGHTA and CDR2 FQGNSA. This CDR3 is built from 16 residues. The germline V and J ends were trimmed by 0 bases and 2 bases, with 13 bases remaining between them. The CDR3 nucleotides read TGTGCCAGCAGCTTAGCGGGGGGAAACGTACAAGAGACCCAGTACTTC. This sequence encodes CASSLAGGNVQETQYF.

This clonotype was recorded many times. CDR3 loop: CASSTRFLWGNEQFF. The CDR3 DNA follows: TGTGCCAGCAGCACCCGATTCCTCTGGGGCAATGAGCAGTTCTTC. The chain links TRBV27 to TRBJ2-1, with no clear D. Germline values: CDR1 MNHEY, CDR2 SMNVEV (reference sequence). Deletions cut 6 bases from V and 6 bases from J, with 18 bases between. This CDR3 spans 15 amino acids.

The V call is TRBV9, the J call TRBJ2-7; D is unresolved. Trimming shortened V by 0 bases and J by 2 bases, and 15 bases separated the two germline ends. Germline values: CDR1 SGDLS, CDR2 YYNGEE. The CDR3 extends over 16 amino acids. This CDR3 is CASSVVITAPPYEQYF. CDR3 DNA: TGTGCCAGCAGCGTAGTAATAACAGCACCCCCCTACGAGCAGTACTTC.

The gene calls are TRBV5-4 and TRBJ2-1, with 7 nucleotides matching TRBD1. The CDR3 loop spans 14 amino acids. Losses at the gene ends were 7 bases for V and 7 bases for J; bases not matched to a gene: 11. In germline, CDR1 is SGHNT, CDR2 YYREEE (reference sequence). The CDR3 sequence is CASAGQVAANEQFF. In nucleotides, the CDR3 is TGTGCCAGCGCCGGACAGGTCGCCGCAAATGAGCAGTTCTTC.